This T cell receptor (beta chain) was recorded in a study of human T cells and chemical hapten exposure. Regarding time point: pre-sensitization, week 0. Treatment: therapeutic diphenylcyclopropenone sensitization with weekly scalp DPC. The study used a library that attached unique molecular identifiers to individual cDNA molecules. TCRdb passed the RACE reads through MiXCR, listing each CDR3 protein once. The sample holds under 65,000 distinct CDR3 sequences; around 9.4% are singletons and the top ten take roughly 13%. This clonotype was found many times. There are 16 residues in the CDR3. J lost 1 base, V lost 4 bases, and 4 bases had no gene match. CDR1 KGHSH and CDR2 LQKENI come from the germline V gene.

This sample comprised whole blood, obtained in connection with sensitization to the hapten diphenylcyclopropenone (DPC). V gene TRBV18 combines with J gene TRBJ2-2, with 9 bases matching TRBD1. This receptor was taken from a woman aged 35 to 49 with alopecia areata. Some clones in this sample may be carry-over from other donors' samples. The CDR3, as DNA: TGTGCCAGCTCACGGGGACAGGGCGAGAACACCGGGGAGCTGTTTTTT. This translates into CASSRGQGENTGELFF.